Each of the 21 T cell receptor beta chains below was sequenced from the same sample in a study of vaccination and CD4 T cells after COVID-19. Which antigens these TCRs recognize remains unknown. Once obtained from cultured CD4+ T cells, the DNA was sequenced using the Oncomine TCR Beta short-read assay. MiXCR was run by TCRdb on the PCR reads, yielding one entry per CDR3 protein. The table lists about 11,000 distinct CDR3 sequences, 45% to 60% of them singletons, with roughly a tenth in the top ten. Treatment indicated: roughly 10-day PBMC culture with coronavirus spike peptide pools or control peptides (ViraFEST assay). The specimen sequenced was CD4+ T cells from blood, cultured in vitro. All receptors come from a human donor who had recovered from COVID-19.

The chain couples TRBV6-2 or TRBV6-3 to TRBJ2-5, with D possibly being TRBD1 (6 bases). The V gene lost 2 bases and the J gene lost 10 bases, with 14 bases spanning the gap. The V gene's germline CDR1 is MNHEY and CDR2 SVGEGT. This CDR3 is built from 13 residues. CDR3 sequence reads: CASSYAGVFVQYF. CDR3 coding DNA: TGTGCCAGCAGTTACGCAGGGGTTTTTGTCCAGTACTTC.

The CDR3 loop is CASSYGLAGAGENIQYF. As DNA, the CDR3 is TGCGCCAGCAGCTACGGACTAGCGGGAGCGGGGGAAAACATTCAGTACTTC. V and J are TRBV5-1 and TRBJ2-4, with 13 bases identical to TRBD2. This CDR3 spans 17 amino acids. The V and J ends lost 3 bases and 5 bases, in that order; junction bases with no gene match: 8. The germline V gene has CDR1 SGHRS and CDR2 YFSETQ.

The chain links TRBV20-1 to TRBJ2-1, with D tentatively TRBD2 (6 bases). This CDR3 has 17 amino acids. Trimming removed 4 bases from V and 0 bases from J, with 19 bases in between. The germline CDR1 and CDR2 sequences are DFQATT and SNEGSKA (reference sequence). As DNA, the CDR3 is TGCAGTGCTAAACCTCGGGAGCCCCGCAGCTCCTACAATGAGCAGTTCTTC. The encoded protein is CSAKPREPRSSYNEQFF.

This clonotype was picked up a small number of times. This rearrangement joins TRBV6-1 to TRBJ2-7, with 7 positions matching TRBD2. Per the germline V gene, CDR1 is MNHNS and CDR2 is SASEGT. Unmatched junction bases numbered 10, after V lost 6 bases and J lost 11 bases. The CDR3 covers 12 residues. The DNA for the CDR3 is TGTGCCAGCAGGATCTATAGCGGGTCGGAGTACTTC. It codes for CASRIYSGSEYF.

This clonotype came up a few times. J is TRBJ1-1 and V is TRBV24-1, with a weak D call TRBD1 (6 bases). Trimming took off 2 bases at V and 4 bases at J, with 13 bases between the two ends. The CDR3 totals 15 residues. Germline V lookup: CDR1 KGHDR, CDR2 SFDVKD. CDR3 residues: CATSDSGGAGTEAFF. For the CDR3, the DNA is TGTGCCACCAGTGATTCTGGGGGGGCAGGCACTGAAGCTTTCTTT.

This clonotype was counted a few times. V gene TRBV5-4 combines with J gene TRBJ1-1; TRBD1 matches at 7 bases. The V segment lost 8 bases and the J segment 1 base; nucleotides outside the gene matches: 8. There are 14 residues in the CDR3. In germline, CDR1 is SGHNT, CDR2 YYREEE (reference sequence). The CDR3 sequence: CASAMDRRNTEAFF. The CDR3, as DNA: TGTGCCAGTGCGATGGACAGGAGGAACACTGAAGCTTTCTTT. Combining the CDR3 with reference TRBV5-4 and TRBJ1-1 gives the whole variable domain ETGVTQSPTHLIKTRGQQVTLRCSSQSGHNTVSWYQQALGQGPQFIFQYYREEENGRGNFPPRFSGLQFPNYSSELNVNALELDDSALYLCASAMDRRNTEAFFGQGTRLTVV.

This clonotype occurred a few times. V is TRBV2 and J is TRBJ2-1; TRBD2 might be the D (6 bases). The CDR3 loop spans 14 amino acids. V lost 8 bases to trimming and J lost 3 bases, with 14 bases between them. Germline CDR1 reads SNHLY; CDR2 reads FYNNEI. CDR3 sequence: CASHPGLLYNEQFF. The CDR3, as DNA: TGTGCCAGCCATCCGGGACTCCTCTACAATGAGCAGTTCTTC.

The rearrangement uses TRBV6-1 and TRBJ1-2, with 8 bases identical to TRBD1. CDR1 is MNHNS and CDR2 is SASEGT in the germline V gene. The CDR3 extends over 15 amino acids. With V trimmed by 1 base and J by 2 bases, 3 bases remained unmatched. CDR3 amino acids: CASSEDWTGNYGYTF. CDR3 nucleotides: TGTGCCAGCAGTGAAGACTGGACAGGGAACTATGGCTACACCTTC.

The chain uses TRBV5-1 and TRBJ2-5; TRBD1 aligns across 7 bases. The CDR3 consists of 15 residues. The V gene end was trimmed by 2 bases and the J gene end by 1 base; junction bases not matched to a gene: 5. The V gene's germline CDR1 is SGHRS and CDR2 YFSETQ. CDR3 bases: TGCGCCAGCAGCTTTACCGGGGACAGCCAAGAGACCCAGTACTTC. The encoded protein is CASSFTGDSQETQYF.

The CDR3 sequence: CASSYSKGSGELFF. The CDR3, as DNA: TGTGCCAGCAGTTACTCAAAGGGCAGCGGGGAGCTGTTTTTT. This chain uses TRBV6-5 with TRBJ2-2, with D uncertain. The CDR3 loop spans 14 amino acids. Germline V gene sequence: CDR1 MNHEY, CDR2 SVGAGI. The V end was cut by 0 bases, the J end by 7 bases, with 9 bases between.

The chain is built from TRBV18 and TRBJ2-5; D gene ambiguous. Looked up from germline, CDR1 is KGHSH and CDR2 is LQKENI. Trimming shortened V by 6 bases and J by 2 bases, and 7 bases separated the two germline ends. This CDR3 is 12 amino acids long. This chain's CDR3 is CASSPDQETQYF. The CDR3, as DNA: TGTGCCAGCTCTCCGGATCAAGAGACCCAGTACTTC.

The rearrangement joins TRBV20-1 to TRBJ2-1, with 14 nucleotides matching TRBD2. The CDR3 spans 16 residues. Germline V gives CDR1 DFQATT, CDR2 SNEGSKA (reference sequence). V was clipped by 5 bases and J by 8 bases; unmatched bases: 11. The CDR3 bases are TGCAGTGCTCGCATGGGGACTAGCGGGAGCTGGCATGAGCAGTTCTTC. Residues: CSARMGTSGSWHEQFF.

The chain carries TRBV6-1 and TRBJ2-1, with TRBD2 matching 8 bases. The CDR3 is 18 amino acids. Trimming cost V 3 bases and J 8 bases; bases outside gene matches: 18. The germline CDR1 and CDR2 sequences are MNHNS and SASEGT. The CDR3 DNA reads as TGTGCCAGCAGTGAGCTCCCGACCCTCAGCGGGAGTTACGATGAGCAGTTCTTC. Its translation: CASSELPTLSGSYDEQFF.

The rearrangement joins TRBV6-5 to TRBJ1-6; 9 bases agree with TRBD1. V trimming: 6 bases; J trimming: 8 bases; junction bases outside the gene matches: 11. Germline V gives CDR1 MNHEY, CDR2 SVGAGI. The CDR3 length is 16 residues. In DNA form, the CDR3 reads TGTGCCAGCAGCTACCAACCCGGGACAGGGCATTCACCCCTCCACTTT. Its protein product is CASSYQPGTGHSPLHF.

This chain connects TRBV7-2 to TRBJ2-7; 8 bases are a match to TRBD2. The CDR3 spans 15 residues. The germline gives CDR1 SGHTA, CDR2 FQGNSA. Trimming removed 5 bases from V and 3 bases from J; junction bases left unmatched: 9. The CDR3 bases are TGTGCCAGCAGCACGCAGCCCGGGACTAGCTACGAGCAGTACTTC. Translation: CASSTQPGTSYEQYF.

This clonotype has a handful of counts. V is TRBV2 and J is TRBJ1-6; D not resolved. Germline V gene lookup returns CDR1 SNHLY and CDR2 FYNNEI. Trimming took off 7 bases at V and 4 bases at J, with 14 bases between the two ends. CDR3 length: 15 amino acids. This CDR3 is CASTGVGRYNSPLHF. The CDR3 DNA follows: TGTGCCAGCACAGGAGTTGGGCGGTATAATTCACCCCTCCACTTT.

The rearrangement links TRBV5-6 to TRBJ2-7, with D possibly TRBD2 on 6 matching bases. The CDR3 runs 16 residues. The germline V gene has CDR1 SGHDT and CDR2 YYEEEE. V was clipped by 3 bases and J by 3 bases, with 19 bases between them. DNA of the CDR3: TGTGCCAGCAGCTCTCCCCCCGGGGGTGGGTACTACGAGCAGTACTTC. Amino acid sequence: CASSSPPGGGYYEQYF.

DNA for the CDR3: TGTGCCAGCAGCTCCGGGCTATCCACAGATACGCAGTATTTT. This codes for CASSSGLSTDTQYF. The rearrangement joins TRBV6-4 to TRBJ2-3; D remains ambiguous. This CDR3 has 14 amino acids. CDR1 is MRHNA and CDR2 is SNTAGT in the germline V gene. V was trimmed by 6 bases and J by 2 bases, leaving 12 bases between them.

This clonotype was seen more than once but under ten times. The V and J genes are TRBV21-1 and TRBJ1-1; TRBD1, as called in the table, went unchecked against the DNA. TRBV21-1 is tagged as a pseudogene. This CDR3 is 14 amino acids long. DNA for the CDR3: TGTGCCAGCAGCGACGGGACAGCAAACACTGAAGCTTTCTTT. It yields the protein CASSDGTANTEAFF.

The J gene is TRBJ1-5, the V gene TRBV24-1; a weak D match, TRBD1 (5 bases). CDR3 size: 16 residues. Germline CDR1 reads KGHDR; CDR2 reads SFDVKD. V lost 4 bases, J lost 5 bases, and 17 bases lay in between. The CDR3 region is CATSEGSGTPYQPQHF. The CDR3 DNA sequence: TGTGCCACCAGTGAGGGGTCCGGGACCCCTTATCAGCCCCAGCATTTT.

In DNA, the CDR3 is TGTGCCAGCAGCGGCCGACAGGGGGAGGGACAGCCCCAGCATTTT. This codes for CASSGRQGEGQPQHF. The V and J genes are TRBV6-1 and TRBJ1-5; 9 bases fit TRBD1. The germline gives CDR1 MNHNS, CDR2 SASEGT. After removal of 6 bases from V and 7 bases from J, the junction contained 10 bases not matched to a gene. The CDR3 loop spans 15 amino acids.